A single sample gave rise to the 32 T cell receptor beta chains below, sequenced in a study of cytomegalovirus exposure and HLA in healthy donors. Both 60 Vbeta primers and 13 Jbeta primers went into the PCR. Sequencing was performed with immunoSEQ multiplex PCR; in TCRdb, only in-frame clones are kept and a portion is missing. The sample carries under 200,000 clones, more than 60% recorded once. The sample was PBMCs. These receptors all stem from a woman aged 25 to 39 in good health and CMV-seronegative.

The J gene is TRBJ2-7, the V gene TRBV5-6, with 12 bases that match TRBD2. The CDR3 sequence is 16 residues long. CDR1 and CDR2 from the germline V gene are SGHDT and YYEEEE. V dropped 0 bases and J dropped 2; count of bases not matched to a gene: 3. Here the CDR3 DNA reads TGTGCCAGCAGCTTGGGACTAGCGGGGGCCACCTACGAGCAGTACTTC. Translation gives CASSLGLAGATYEQYF.

Of note for this clone: The same CDR3 also results from other DNA sequences found in this sample. The chain combines TRBV5-1 with TRBJ1-1; D is unresolved. Germline V gene data show CDR1 as SGHRS and CDR2 as YFSETQ. Between the trimmed V and J ends, which lost 3 bases and 0 bases, there was a span of 6 bases. The CDR3 sequence is 13 residues long. This chain's CDR3 is CASSYSMNTEAFF. CDR3 in DNA: TGCGCCAGCAGCTACAGTATGAACACTGAAGCTTTCTTT.

This chain joins TRBV7-2 and TRBJ2-7; a possible D gene is TRBD1 (6 bases). V was trimmed by 4 bases and J by 2 bases, leaving 15 bases between them. The CDR3 loop spans 15 amino acids. The germline V gene has CDR1 SGHTA and CDR2 FQGNSA. The CDR3 region is CASSSPGTLTYEQYF. For the CDR3, the DNA is TGTGCCAGCAGCTCGCCCGGGACACTTACCTACGAGCAGTACTTC.

The chain has TRBV18 and TRBJ2-5, with 9 positions matching TRBD1. The DNA end favors TRBJ2-7, so the J call may be wrong. The length of the CDR3 is 15 residues. Germline V lookup: CDR1 KGHSH, CDR2 LQKENI. The CDR3 bases are TGTGCCAGCTCACGGGGACAGGGAAGTTCCTACGAGCAGTACTTC. It translates to CASSRGQGSSYEQYF.

This chain connects TRBV4-1 to TRBJ1-1, with 9 bases lining up with TRBD1. V lost 8 bases and J lost 5; bases outside the gene matches: 6. The CDR3 spans 13 residues. CDR1 and CDR2 (germline): MGHRA, YSYEKL. In DNA, the CDR3 is TGCGCCAGCTGGGGACAGGGCGGGACTGAAGCTTTCTTT. Amino acids: CASWGQGGTEAFF.

The chain carries TRBV5-6 and TRBJ2-7; the D gene is possibly TRBD2 (6 bases). The CDR3 totals 11 residues. The V gene's germline CDR1 is SGHDT and CDR2 YYEEEE. V was cut by 5 bases and J by 7 bases, with 10 bases left in between. The CDR3 reads CASSGGIEQYF. CDR3 sequence (DNA): TGTGCCAGCAGTGGGGGGATTGAGCAGTACTTC.

V and J are TRBV5-1 and TRBJ1-6; possibly TRBD1 for D (5 bases). Per germline, CDR1 SGHRS and CDR2 YFSETQ. V lost 4 bases and J lost 9, with 17 bases in between. This CDR3 comprises 15 residues. CDR3 amino acids: CASSPTPTESSPLHF. The CDR3 DNA sequence: TGCGCCAGCAGCCCCACCCCGACAGAGTCTTCACCCCTCCACTTT.

The chain links TRBV10-2 to TRBJ2-7; perhaps TRBD1 as D (5 bases). The CDR3 sequence is 14 residues long. The V gene's germline CDR1 is WSHSY and CDR2 SAAADI. Trimming removed 4 bases at V and 0 bases at J, with 10 bases between. CDR3 DNA: TGCGCCAGCAGTGGGGGCAGGAGCTCCTACGAGCAGTACTTC. Translation: CASSGGRSSYEQYF.

This chain joins TRBV9 and TRBJ1-2; no clear D gene. Deletions cut 0 bases from V and 4 bases from J, with 13 bases between. CDR1 and CDR2 from the germline V gene are SGDLS and YYNGEE. This CDR3 region has 15 residues. This chain's CDR3 is CASSVAGYRSYGYTF. For the CDR3, the DNA is TGTGCCAGCAGCGTAGCTGGCTACAGATCCTATGGCTACACCTTC.

A single count supports this clone. The chain combines TRBV5-6 with TRBJ2-5; tentative D call: TRBD2 (6 bases). Judging by the DNA end, TRBJ2-7 fits better; the J call may be wrong. Germline CDR1 SGHDT, CDR2 YYEEEE. This CDR3 is built from 14 residues. This CDR3 is CASSFGGVTYEQYF. The CDR3 coding sequence is TGTGCCAGCAGCTTTGGCGGGGTAACCTACGAGCAGTACTTC.

This chain joins TRBV2 and TRBJ1-5; 12 bases align to TRBD1. The V gene's germline CDR1 is SNHLY and CDR2 FYNNEI. V lost 4 bases to trimming and J lost 6 bases; unmatched junction nucleotides: 4. The CDR3 totals 15 residues. The CDR3: CASSAGTGGVQPQHF. The CDR3 bases are TGTGCCAGCAGTGCTGGGACAGGGGGCGTTCAGCCCCAGCATTTT.

The chain is built from TRBV2 and TRBJ1-1; D gene uncertain. Trimming shortened V by 8 bases and J by 5 bases, and 21 bases separated the two germline ends. Germline V gene lookup returns CDR1 SNHLY and CDR2 FYNNEI. The CDR3 spans 15 residues. CDR3 DNA: TGTGCCAGCCGGCGGTGGGAGACTATTGGGACTGAAGCTTTCTTT. Its protein product is CASRRWETIGTEAFF.

The V and J genes are TRBV7-9 and TRBJ2-1, with 10 bases aligning to TRBD2. The CDR3 covers 17 residues. With V trimmed by 3 bases and J by 6 bases, 11 bases remained unmatched. Germline CDR1 SEHNR, CDR2 FQNEAQ (reference sequence). The CDR3 is CASSFSSGGAVSNEQFF. Written as DNA, the CDR3 is TGTGCCAGCAGCTTTTCGAGCGGGGGGGCCGTTAGCAATGAGCAGTTCTTC.

A few counts support this clone. The chain couples TRBV27 to TRBJ2-7; 11 positions agree with TRBD2. J was trimmed by 0 bases and V by 5 bases; bases with no gene match: 6. The germline V gene encodes CDR1 MNHEY and CDR2 SMNVEV (reference sequence). The CDR3 is made up of 16 amino acids. CDR3: CASSLGTSGGSYEQYF. Written as DNA, the CDR3 is TGTGCCAGCAGTCTAGGCACTAGCGGGGGCTCCTACGAGCAGTACTTC.

The chain recombines TRBV5-1 with TRBJ2-3, with 7 bases identical to TRBD1. The length of the CDR3 is 17 residues. Germline loops: CDR1 SGHRS, CDR2 YFSETQ. Unmatched junction bases numbered 8, after V lost 0 bases and J lost 1 base. The CDR3 spells CASSLDPTGAGTDTQYF. The CDR3 coding sequence is TGCGCCAGCAGCTTGGACCCCACAGGGGCGGGCACAGATACGCAGTATTTT.

J is TRBJ1-6 and V is TRBV11-2; 9 positions agree with TRBD1. With V trimmed by 0 bases and J by 1 base, 7 bases remained unmatched. Looked up from germline, CDR1 is SGHAT and CDR2 is FQNNGV. The CDR3 contains 19 residues. CDR3 residues: CASSLEGTGFRSYNSPLHF. The CDR3 nucleotides read TGTGCCAGCAGCTTAGAAGGGACAGGGTTTAGGTCCTATAATTCACCCCTCCACTTT.

The rearrangement joins TRBV19 to TRBJ1-1; no firm D call. The germline V gene encodes CDR1 LNHDA and CDR2 SQIVND (reference sequence). CDR3 length: 14 residues. With 7 bases removed from V and 4 bases from J, the gap between germline ends came to 16 bases. This CDR3 reads CASMDDILGTEAFF. In DNA, the CDR3 is TGTGCCAGTATGGATGACATCCTGGGCACTGAAGCTTTCTTT.

The CDR3 DNA sequence: TGTGCCAGCAGTTACGGTGTAGCCGCCACAGATACGCAGTATTTT. This sequence encodes CASSYGVAATDTQYF. This chain joins TRBV6-5 and TRBJ2-3; D is undetermined. This CDR3 is 15 amino acids long. Germline CDR1 is MNHEY and CDR2 is SVGAGI. Trimming removed 2 bases from V and 2 bases from J, with 11 bases in between.

This clone showed up just a few times. J is TRBJ2-2 and V is TRBV7-6; D remains unclear. This CDR3 is built from 14 residues. Looked up from germline, CDR1 is SGHVS and CDR2 is FNYEAQ. Deletions cut 2 bases from V and 7 bases from J, with 11 bases between. This chain's CDR3 is CASSLNEQSGELFF. The CDR3 bases are TGTGCCAGCAGCTTAAATGAACAGAGCGGGGAGCTGTTTTTT.

For this clone: The junction differs from germline at one of its ends, possibly a read error. V is TRBV5-1 and J is TRBJ2-7; the D is unclear. There are 14 residues in the CDR3. The V gene's germline CDR1 is SGHRS and CDR2 YFSETQ. The CDR3 DNA reads as TGCGCCAGCAGTTTGGACGTGAGCTCCTACGAGCAGTACTTC. Translated: CASSLDVSSYEQYF. The variable domain in full, completed from reference TRBV5-1 and TRBJ2-7, reads KAGVTQTPRYLIKTRGQQVTLSCSPISGHRSVSWYQQTPGQGLQFLFEYFSETQRNKGNFPGRFSGRQFSNSRSEMNVSTLELGDSALYLCASSLDVSSYEQYFGPGTRLTVT.

The CDR3 spells CATRERYGVNTNNEQFF. CDR3 sequence (DNA): TGTGCCACCAGGGAGAGGTACGGGGTCAATACAAATAATGAGCAGTTCTTC. The chain combines TRBV15 with TRBJ2-1; weak D call: TRBD2 (5 bases). Trimming removed 6 bases at V and 7 bases at J, with 25 bases between. In germline, CDR1 is LNHNV, CDR2 YYDKDF (reference sequence). The CDR3 has 17 residues.

The V call is TRBV5-5, the J call TRBJ2-1, with 10 bases lining up with TRBD2. Unmatched junction bases numbered 8, after V lost 1 base and J lost 1 base. Germline V gene data show CDR1 as SGHKS and CDR2 as YYEKEE (reference sequence). The CDR3 is 18 amino acids. The CDR3 DNA follows: TGTGCCAGCAGCTTGTCGAGCGGGGGGGCTAAATCCTACAATGAGCAGTTCTTC. Translating it yields CASSLSSGGAKSYNEQFF.

The rearrangement links TRBV19 to TRBJ1-2, with D maybe TRBD1 (6 bases). This CDR3 is 14 amino acids long. V gave up 6 bases and J gave up 4 bases, with 15 bases separating them. The germline gives CDR1 LNHDA, CDR2 SQIVND (reference sequence). The CDR3 sequence is CASRFPGTPYGYTF. CDR3 nucleotides: TGTGCCAGTAGATTTCCCGGGACACCCTATGGCTACACCTTC.

This chain joins TRBV27 and TRBJ2-5; D may be TRBD1 (5 bases). V was cut by 3 bases and J by 5 bases, with 10 bases left in between. This CDR3 contains 13 residues. Germline V CDR1 and CDR2: MNHEY, SMNVEV (reference sequence). The CDR3 bases are TGTGCCAGCAGTTTCTCAGGGCTGGAGACCCAGTACTTC. Its protein is CASSFSGLETQYF.

The chain carries TRBV5-4 and TRBJ2-5, with TRBD1 matching over 11 bases. The germline gives CDR1 SGHNT, CDR2 YYREEE (reference sequence). J was trimmed by 3 bases and V by 4 bases; bases with no gene match: 14. The CDR3 is 18 amino acids. CDR3 residues: CASSRYPGQGVVKETQYF. Written as DNA, the CDR3 is TGTGCCAGCAGCCGATACCCGGGACAGGGGGTTGTGAAAGAGACCCAGTACTTC.

J is TRBJ1-2 and V is TRBV5-1, with unresolved D. Deletions cut 3 bases from V and 4 bases from J, with 13 bases between. Germline V gene data show CDR1 as SGHRS and CDR2 as YFSETQ. CDR3 length: 14 amino acids. CDR3 protein: CASSYETRSYGYTF. The CDR3 region has the DNA TGCGCCAGCAGCTACGAGACACGATCCTATGGCTACACCTTC.

This sequence joins TRBV18 and TRBJ1-5; 8 nucleotides match TRBD1. V was pared by 5 bases and J by 7 bases, with 7 bases of the junction left unmatched. In germline, CDR1 is KGHSH, CDR2 LQKENI. CDR3 length: 14 residues. CDR3 DNA: TGTGCCAGCTCAACCACAGGGGGAACCCAGCCCCAGCATTTT. It yields the protein CASSTTGGTQPQHF.

Remarks on this clone: Other DNA sequences in the same sample also yield this CDR3. The chain carries TRBV9 and TRBJ1-2; possible D gene TRBD1, 6 bases. Germline CDR1 is SGDLS and CDR2 is YYNGEE. The V end was cut by 4 bases, the J end by 8 bases, with 18 bases between. This CDR3 region has 14 residues. This chain's CDR3 is CASSPTTGGAGYTF. CDR3 coding DNA: TGTGCCAGCAGCCCTACCACGGGGGGCGCAGGCTACACCTTC.

The chain links TRBV12-5 to TRBJ1-1; TRBD1 agrees at 8 bases. The CDR3 extends over 15 amino acids. Trimming took 5 bases from V and 3 from J; bases not matched to a gene: 8. In germline, CDR1 is LGHNT, CDR2 FRNRAP. CDR3 sequence reads: CASGPGQGSDTEAFF. For the CDR3, the DNA is TGTGCTAGTGGTCCCGGACAGGGATCGGACACTGAAGCTTTCTTT.

The chain employs TRBV9 and TRBJ2-1, with D possibly being TRBD2 (7 bases). Germline V gene lookup returns CDR1 SGDLS and CDR2 YYNGEE. Between the trimmed V and J ends, which lost 4 bases and 6 bases, there was a span of 14 bases. This CDR3 has 14 amino acids. The CDR3, as DNA: TGTGCCAGCAGCCGGGGCGGGGGCGGCAATGAGCAGTTCTTC. Amino acids: CASSRGGGGNEQFF.

CDR3 DNA: TGTGCCAGCAGGGGACAGGGGTTAGGAGGAAAATCACCCCTCCACTTT. Its translation: CASRGQGLGGKSPLHF. The J gene is TRBJ1-6, the V gene TRBV2, with 10 bases aligning to TRBD1. The CDR3 totals 16 residues. Trimming removed 6 bases from V and 10 bases from J; junction bases left unmatched: 12. The germline gives CDR1 SNHLY, CDR2 FYNNEI.

This rearrangement joins TRBV16 to TRBJ1-4, with D possibly matching TRBD1 (5 bases). V was clipped by 4 bases and J by 6 bases, with 9 bases between them. The CDR3 covers 13 residues. Germline V gene data show CDR1 as KGHSY and CDR2 as FQNENV. The CDR3 coding sequence is TGTGCCAGCAGCCTCGGACACTATGAAAAACTGTTTTTT. Translation gives CASSLGHYEKLFF.